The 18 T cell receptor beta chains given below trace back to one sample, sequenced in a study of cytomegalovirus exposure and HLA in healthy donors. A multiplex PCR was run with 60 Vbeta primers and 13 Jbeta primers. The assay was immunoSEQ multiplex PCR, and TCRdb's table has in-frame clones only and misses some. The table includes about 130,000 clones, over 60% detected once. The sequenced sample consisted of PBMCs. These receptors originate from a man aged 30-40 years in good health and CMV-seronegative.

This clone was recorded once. As DNA, the CDR3 is TGTGCCAGCAGGTTCAACAGGACCTTAGCAAATCAGCCCCAGCATTTT. Residues: CASRFNRTLANQPQHF. This rearrangement joins TRBV2 to TRBJ1-5, with D possibly being TRBD1 (5 bases). This CDR3 region has 16 residues. V was clipped by 6 bases and J by 4 bases, with 19 bases between them. From germline, CDR1 is SNHLY and CDR2 FYNNEI.

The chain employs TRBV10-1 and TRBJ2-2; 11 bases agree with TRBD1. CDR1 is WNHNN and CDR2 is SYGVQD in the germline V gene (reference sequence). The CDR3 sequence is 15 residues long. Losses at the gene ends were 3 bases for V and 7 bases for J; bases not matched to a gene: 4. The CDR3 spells CASSDRTGGIGELFF. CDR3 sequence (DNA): TGCGCCAGCAGTGACAGGACAGGGGGCATCGGGGAGCTGTTTTTT.

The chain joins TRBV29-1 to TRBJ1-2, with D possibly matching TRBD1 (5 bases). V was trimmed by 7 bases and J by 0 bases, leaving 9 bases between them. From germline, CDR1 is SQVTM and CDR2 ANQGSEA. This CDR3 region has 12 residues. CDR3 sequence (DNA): TGCAGCGCCGCAGGGTCTAACTATGGCTACACCTTC. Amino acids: CSAAGSNYGYTF.

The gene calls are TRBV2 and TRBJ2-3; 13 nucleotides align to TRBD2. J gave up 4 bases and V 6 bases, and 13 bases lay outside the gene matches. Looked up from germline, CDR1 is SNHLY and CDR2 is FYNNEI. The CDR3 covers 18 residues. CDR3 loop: CASRGTSGIAGGADTQYF. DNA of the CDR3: TGTGCCAGCAGAGGGACTAGCGGGATTGCGGGGGGCGCAGATACGCAGTATTTT.

The CDR3 is CSANAVYEQYF. Here the CDR3 DNA reads TGCAGTGCTAACGCGGTCTACGAGCAGTACTTC. This chain links TRBV20-1 with TRBJ2-7, with D uncertain. Trimming removed 4 bases at V and 3 bases at J, with 7 bases between. The CDR3 consists of 11 residues. Looked up from germline, CDR1 is DFQATT and CDR2 is SNEGSKA (reference sequence).

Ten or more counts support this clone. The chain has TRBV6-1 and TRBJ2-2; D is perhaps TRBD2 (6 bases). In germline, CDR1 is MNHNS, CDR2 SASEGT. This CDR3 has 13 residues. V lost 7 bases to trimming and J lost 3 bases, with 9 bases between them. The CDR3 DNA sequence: TGTGCCAGCAACCAGCGGGACACCGGGGAGCTGTTTTTT. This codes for CASNQRDTGELFF.

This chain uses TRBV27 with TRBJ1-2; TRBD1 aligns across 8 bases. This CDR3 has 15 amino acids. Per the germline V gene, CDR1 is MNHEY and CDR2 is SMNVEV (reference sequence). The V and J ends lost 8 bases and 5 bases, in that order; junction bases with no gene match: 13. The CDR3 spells CASANGQGLRYGYTF. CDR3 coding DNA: TGTGCCAGCGCTAACGGACAGGGACTTCGATATGGCTACACCTTC.

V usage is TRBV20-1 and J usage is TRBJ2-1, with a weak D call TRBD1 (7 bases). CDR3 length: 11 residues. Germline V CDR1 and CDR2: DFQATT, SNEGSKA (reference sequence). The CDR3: CGGTDLNEQFF. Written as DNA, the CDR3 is TGCGGGGGGACAGACCTCAATGAGCAGTTCTTC.

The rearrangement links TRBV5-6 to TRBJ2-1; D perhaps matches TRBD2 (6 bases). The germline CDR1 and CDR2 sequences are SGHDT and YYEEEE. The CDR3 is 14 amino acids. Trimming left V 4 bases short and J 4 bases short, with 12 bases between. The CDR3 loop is CASSPRDLYNEQFF. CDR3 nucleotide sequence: TGTGCCAGCAGCCCTCGGGACTTGTACAATGAGCAGTTCTTC. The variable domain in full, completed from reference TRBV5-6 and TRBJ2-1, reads DAGVTQSPTHLIKTRGQQVTLRCSPKSGHDTVSWYQQALGQGPQFIFQYYEEEERQRGNFPDRFSGHQFPNYSSELNVNALLLGDSALYLCASSPRDLYNEQFFGPGTRLTVL.

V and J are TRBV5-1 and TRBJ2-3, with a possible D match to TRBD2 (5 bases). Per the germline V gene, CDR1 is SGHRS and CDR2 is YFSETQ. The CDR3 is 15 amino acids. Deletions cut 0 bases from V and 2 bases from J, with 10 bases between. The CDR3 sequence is CASSLGTDDTDTQYF. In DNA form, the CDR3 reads TGCGCCAGCAGCTTGGGGACTGATGACACAGATACGCAGTATTTT.

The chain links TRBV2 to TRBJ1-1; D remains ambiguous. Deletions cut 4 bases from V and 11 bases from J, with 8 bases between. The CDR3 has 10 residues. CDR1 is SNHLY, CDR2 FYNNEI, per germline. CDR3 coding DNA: TGTGCCAGCAGTGCTTATCGGGCTTTCTTT. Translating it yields CASSAYRAFF.

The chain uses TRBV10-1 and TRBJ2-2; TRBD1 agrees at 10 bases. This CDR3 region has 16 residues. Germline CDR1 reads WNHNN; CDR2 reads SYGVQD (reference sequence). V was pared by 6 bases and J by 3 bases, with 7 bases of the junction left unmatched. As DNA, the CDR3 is TGCGCCAGCAGCCTCGACAGGGGGCCATACACCGGGGAGCTGTTTTTT. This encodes CASSLDRGPYTGELFF.

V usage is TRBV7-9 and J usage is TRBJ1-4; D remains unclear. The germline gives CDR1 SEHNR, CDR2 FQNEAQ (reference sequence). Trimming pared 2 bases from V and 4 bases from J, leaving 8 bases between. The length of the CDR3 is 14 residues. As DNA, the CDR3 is TGTGCCAGCAGCTTATGGGAGAGTAATGAAAAACTGTTTTTT. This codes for CASSLWESNEKLFF.

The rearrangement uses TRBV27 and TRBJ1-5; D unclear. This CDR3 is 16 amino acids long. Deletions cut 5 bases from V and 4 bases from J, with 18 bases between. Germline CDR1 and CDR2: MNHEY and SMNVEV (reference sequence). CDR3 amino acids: CASSPLSVGGNQPQHF. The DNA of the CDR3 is TGTGCCAGCAGTCCCCTATCGGTGGGAGGTAATCAGCCCCAGCATTTT.

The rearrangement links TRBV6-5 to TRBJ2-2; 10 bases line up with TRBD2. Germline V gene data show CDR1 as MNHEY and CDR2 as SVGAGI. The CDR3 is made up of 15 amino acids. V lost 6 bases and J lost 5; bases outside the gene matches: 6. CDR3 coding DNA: TGTGCCAGCAGGAAACCGGGACTAGCGACCGGGGAGCTGTTTTTT. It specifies CASRKPGLATGELFF.

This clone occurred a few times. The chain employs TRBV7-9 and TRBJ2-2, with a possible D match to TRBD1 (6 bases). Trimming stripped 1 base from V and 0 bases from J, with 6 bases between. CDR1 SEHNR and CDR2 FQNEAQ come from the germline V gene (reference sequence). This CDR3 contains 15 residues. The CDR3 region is CASSLGQANTGELFF. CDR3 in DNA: TGTGCCAGCAGCTTAGGACAGGCGAACACCGGGGAGCTGTTTTTT. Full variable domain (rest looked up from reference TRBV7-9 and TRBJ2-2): DTGVSQNPRHKITKRGQNVTFRCDPISEHNRLYWYRQTLGQGPEFLTYFQNEAQLEKSRLLSDRFSAERPKGSFSTLEIQRTEQGDSAMYLCASSLGQANTGELFFGEGSRLTVL.

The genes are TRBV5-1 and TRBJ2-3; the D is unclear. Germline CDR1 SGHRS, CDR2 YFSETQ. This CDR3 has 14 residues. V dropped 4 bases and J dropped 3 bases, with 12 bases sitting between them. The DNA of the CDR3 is TGCGCCAGCAGCCGGTTTGGTGTGACAGATACGCAGTATTTT. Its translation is CASSRFGVTDTQYF.

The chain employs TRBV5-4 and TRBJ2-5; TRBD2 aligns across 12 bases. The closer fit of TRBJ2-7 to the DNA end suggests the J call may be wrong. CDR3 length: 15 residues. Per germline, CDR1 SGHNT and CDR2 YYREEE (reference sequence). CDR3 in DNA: TGTGCCAGCAGCTCCCTAGCGGGAGGGGGCTACGAGCAGTACTTC. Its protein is CASSSLAGGGYEQYF.